Below are 29 T cell receptor beta chains sequenced from a single sample in a study of tumor-infiltrating lymphocytes in primary liver carcinoma (dated by TCRdb to between 2016 and 2019). Total RNA and DNA were co-extracted from around 18-30 mg of bulk tissue with the AllPrep DNA/RNA mini kit, without cell sorting. Data came from an Illumina HiSeq 2500. Starting from about 500 ng total RNA, TCRbeta-specific cDNA was produced by reverse transcription with a constant-region primer and ProtoScript II reverse transcriptase. Construction of the TCRbeta libraries relied on three nested rounds of multiplex PCR, following a slightly modified ARM-PCR procedure. Each of the first two PCR rounds ran for approximately 9 cycles and used multiplex TRBV1-TRBV30 forward primers together with a Cbeta reverse primer. Using fastp trimming at Q25 and MiXCR clonotype assembly, TCRdb reanalyzed the public sequencing data and kept in-frame beta chains. Rows matching on CDR3 protein sequence are summarized as one entry with the most common DNA and genes. Counted in this sample were approximately 100,000 distinct CDR3 sequences; about two thirds of them appeared once. Of the sample, less than 15% is held by the ten largest clones.

Sequenced sample: liver tumor tissue from sampling region 2. The cell subset or site label, as the study defines it: tumor region T2, inferior pole. The receptors shown here come from a woman aged 60-75 years with primary liver carcinoma and hepatitis B virus infection.

For this clonotype: Since no conserved phenylalanine or tryptophan closes the CDR3, a read error is the likely cause. The chain employs TRBV29-1 and TRBJ2-7; possibly TRBD1 for D (5 bases). The CDR3 has 11 amino acids. Germline CDR1 SQVTM, CDR2 ANQGSEA. The CDR3 is CSVVQGYEQYC. DNA for the CDR3: TGCAGCGTTGTCCAGGGTTACGAACAGTACTGC.

This clonotype was picked up one time. Likely a read error: the CDR3 ends without its conserved phenylalanine or tryptophan. The chain employs TRBV6-1 and TRBJ2-1; 11 bases match TRBD2. V trimming: 5 bases; J trimming: 8 bases; junction bases outside the gene matches: 5. Per the germline V gene, CDR1 is MNHNS and CDR2 is SASEGT. The CDR3 length is 14 residues. The CDR3 nucleotides read TGTGCCAGCAGTTTGGTAGCGGGAGGGCATGAGCAGTTCTCC. Translation: CASSLVAGGHEQFS.

To note about this clonotype: This sequence may be a read error, since a much larger clone differs from it by one base. The chain carries TRBV24-1 and TRBJ1-1; D unresolved. The CDR3 is 12 residues long. Trimming took 9 bases from V and 11 from J, leaving 18 bases between them. The germline V gene has CDR1 KGHDR and CDR2 SFDVKD. CDR3 nucleotide sequence: TGTGCCACCGTGGGGTCCACCTGGGATGCTTTCTTT. It codes for CATVGSTWDAFF.

A word on this clonotype: Possible read error: a much larger clone is one base away. CDR3 DNA: TGTGCCATCAGCTTATTCGGGAGGGGCGACAATGAGCAGTTCTTC. Residues: CAISLFGRGDNEQFF. The V and J genes are TRBV7-9 and TRBJ2-1; 8 nucleotides line up with TRBD2. CDR1 and CDR2 from the germline V gene are SEHNR and FQNEAQ (reference sequence). The CDR3 runs 15 residues. The full variable domain, with the rest looked up from reference TRBV7-9 and TRBJ2-1, is DTGVSQNPRHKITKRGQNVTFRCDPISEHNRLYWYRQTLGQGPEFLTYFQNEAQLEKSRLLSDRFSAERPKGSFSTLEIQRTEQGDSAMYLCAISLFGRGDNEQFFGPGTRLTVL.

This chain links TRBV29-1 with TRBJ2-7, with a weak D call TRBD1 (6 bases). The V end was cut by 5 bases, the J end by 4 bases, with 15 bases between. The germline V gene has CDR1 SQVTM and CDR2 ANQGSEA. The CDR3 is made up of 13 amino acids. For the CDR3, the DNA is TGCAGCGTTTTCGTACAGGGTAGTTACGAGCAGTACTTC. Its translation is CSVFVQGSYEQYF.

The J gene is TRBJ1-2, the V gene TRBV6-1, with D uncertain. Germline CDR1 MNHNS, CDR2 SASEGT. CDR3 length: 13 residues. Trimming cost V 7 bases and J 4 bases, with 13 bases left between them. In DNA form, the CDR3 reads TGTGCCAGCACCCCAACTGGTACCTATGGCTACACCTTC. Translated: CASTPTGTYGYTF.

Remarks on this clonotype: A read error is likely, as this CDR3 ends without the conserved phenylalanine or tryptophan. The chain couples TRBV6-4 to TRBJ2-3; D is perhaps TRBD1 (5 bases). The CDR3 runs 14 residues. Germline loops: CDR1 MRHNA, CDR2 SNTAGT. V was trimmed by 4 bases and J by 1 base, leaving 9 bases between them. The CDR3 here is CASSGKGGTDTQYV. CDR3 bases: TGTGCCAGCAGTGGTAAAGGGGGCACAGATACGCAGTATGTT.

The gene calls are TRBV23-1 and TRBJ2-2; the D gene could be TRBD1 or TRBD2 (6 bases each). TRBV23-1 is recorded as an ORF, its role being uncertain. The CDR3 is 15 amino acids. Trimming left V 4 bases short and J 4 bases short, with 13 bases between. CDR3 amino acids: CASSPIGGGTGELFF. CDR3 in DNA: TGCGCCAGCAGTCCGATCGGGGGCGGCACCGGGGAGCTGTTTTTT.

This clonotype has just a few counts. This clone may be a read error of a much larger clone one base away. In nucleotides, the CDR3 is TGCGTCAGCAGACCTAGCGGGAGGGCCGGTGAGACCCAGTACTTC. Protein: CVSRPSGRAGETQYF. The V gene is TRBV4-1, the J gene TRBJ2-5; TRBD2 aligns across 12 bases. This CDR3 region has 15 residues. The V gene's germline CDR1 is MGHRA and CDR2 YSYEKL.

Of note for this clonotype: Relative to the germline gene, one junction end is altered; a read error may explain this. This chain connects TRBV6-1 to TRBJ1-1, with D maybe TRBD1 (6 bases). The CDR3 length is 14 residues. The germline V gene has CDR1 MNHNS and CDR2 SASEGT. This CDR3 reads CASTEIRGSAEVFF. CDR3 bases: TGTGCCAGCACTGAAATCAGGGGTTCGGCTGAAGTTTTCTTT.

In its sample, this clonotype was seen many times. The rearrangement links TRBV6-6 to TRBJ2-7; possibly TRBD1 or TRBD2 for D (5 bases each). V was cut by 6 bases and J by 2 bases, with 14 bases left in between. CDR3 length equals 14 residues. Germline CDR1 is MNHNY and CDR2 is SVGAGI (reference sequence). CDR3 in amino acids: CASRRRDGAYEQYF. The CDR3 bases are TGTGCCAGCAGGAGACGGGACGGGGCCTACGAGCAGTACTTC.

About this clonotype: An end of the junction does not agree with germline; a read error may underlie this. Here the CDR3 reads CAISLDLEDTQYF. The CDR3 region has the DNA TGTGCCATCAGCTTAGATCTAGAAGATACGCAGTATTTT. The rearrangement joins TRBV11-2 to TRBJ2-3, with unresolved D. There are 13 residues in the CDR3. The V gene's germline CDR1 is SGHAT and CDR2 FQNNGV.

The genes are TRBV11-3 and TRBJ2-2; a weak D match, TRBD1 (6 bases). Germline V gene data show CDR1 as SGHNT and CDR2 as YENEEA. This CDR3 comprises 18 residues. V was shortened by 9 bases and J by 1 base, with 24 bases between the two germline ends. The CDR3 loop is CASKLDLWDTENTGELFF. CDR3 nucleotides: TGTGCCAGTAAATTAGATCTCTGGGACACAGAGAACACCGGGGAGCTGTTTTTT.

Remarks on this clonotype: Compared with germline, one end of the junction differs, possibly owing to a read error. The chain couples TRBV15 to TRBJ1-1; TRBD1 aligns across 11 bases. The CDR3 totals 16 residues. Germline V gives CDR1 LNHNV, CDR2 YYDKDF (reference sequence). The CDR3 spells CAISRDLGQGAGEAFF. In DNA form, the CDR3 reads TGTGCCATCAGCAGAGATCTCGGACAGGGGGCTGGTGAAGCTTTCTTT. The entire variable domain, with the rest obtained from reference TRBV15 and TRBJ1-1, is as follows: DAMVIQNPRYQVTQFGKPVTLSCSQTLNHNVMYWYQQKSSQAPKLLFHYYDKDFNNEADTPDNFQSRRPNTSFCFLDIRSPGLGDTAMYLCAISRDLGQGAGEAFFGQGTRLTVV.

As regards this clonotype: Possible read error: a much larger clone is one base away. This chain connects TRBV5-1 to TRBJ1-4; D is perhaps TRBD1 (6 bases). There are 12 residues in the CDR3. Germline values: CDR1 SGHRS, CDR2 YFSETQ. The chain's CDR3 is CANSGQNGKLFF. The CDR3 DNA is TGCGCCAACAGCGGACAGAATGGGAAACTGTTTTTT.

As for this clonotype: Without the conserved terminal phenylalanine or tryptophan, this CDR3 likely stems from a read error. No DNA is shown, since the ends of the CDR3 on it are uncertain; the CDR3 is the one TCRdb lists. The chain carries TRBV29-1 and TRBJ2-1; TRBD1 is the table's D call, not checked against the DNA. The CDR3 adds up to 15 amino acids, both ends counted. The germline gives CDR1 SQVTM, CDR2 ANQGSEA. The CDR3 is CSVEDGIVMGNEKFL.

This sequence joins TRBV12-3 or TRBV12-4 and TRBJ2-7; 7 bases line up with TRBD1. The better agreement between TRBJ2-1 and the DNA end casts doubt on the J call. CDR3 length equals 15 residues. In DNA form, the CDR3 reads TGTGCCAGCAGTTTAGGGCAGGGGGATCTATACGAGCAGTTCTTC. Translation gives CASSLGQGDLYEQFF.

This clonotype was counted once. The junction does not match germline at one end; this may be a read error. The chain has TRBV29-1 and TRBJ2-5, with TRBD2 matching 8 bases. The CDR3 covers 11 residues. Germline V CDR1 and CDR2: SQVTM, ANQGSEA. CDR3 nucleotides: TGCAGCGTTGTGGGACTAGAGAACCAGTACTTC. Its protein is CSVVGLENQYF.

This clonotype was seen a single time. This likely comes from a read error, as the CDR3 has no conserved phenylalanine or tryptophan at its end. The chain combines TRBV11-1 with TRBJ2-1, with D perhaps matching TRBD2 (6 bases). Germline V gene sequence: CDR1 SGHAT, CDR2 FQDESV (reference sequence). The CDR3 runs to 15 residues. CDR3: CASAHSGPSYNEQFL. The DNA for the CDR3 is TGCGCCAGTGCACATAGCGGCCCTTCATACAATGAGCAGTTCCTC.

On this clonotype itself: A read error may account for a junction end that differs from germline. The chain combines TRBV10-3 with TRBJ2-1, with TRBD2 matching over 9 bases. Germline V gene sequence: CDR1 ENHRY, CDR2 SYGVKD. The CDR3 runs to 19 residues. CDR3: CAISESTTHRSGRMNEQLF. CDR3 bases: TGTGCCATCAGTGAGTCGACTACACATAGGAGCGGGAGGATGAATGAGCAGCTCTTC.

Comment on this clonotype: An end of the junction differs from the germline gene, which may be a read error. The chain recombines TRBV6-5 with TRBJ2-1; TRBD1 or TRBD2 may be the D gene (6 bases each). Per the germline V gene, CDR1 is MNHEY and CDR2 is SVGAGI. This CDR3 has 13 residues. The CDR3 sequence is CVSSSLRGDEQFF. The DNA for the CDR3 is TGTGTCAGCAGTTCCCTTAGGGGGGATGAGCAGTTCTTC.

As regards this clonotype: The junction does not match germline at one end; this may be a read error. The chain combines TRBV11-2 with TRBJ2-5, with 8 bases aligning to TRBD2. The CDR3 loop spans 14 amino acids. Germline CDR1 and CDR2: SGHAT and FQNNGV. The CDR3 spells CASCFCGRKETQYF. As DNA, the CDR3 is TGTGCCAGCTGCTTCTGCGGGAGGAAAGAGACCCAATACTTC.

On this clonotype: An end of the junction does not agree with germline; a read error may underlie this. In DNA form, the CDR3 reads TGTGCCAGCAGCTTAACAGTATTTAGTAACACCGGGGAGCTGGTTTTT. It translates to CASSLTVFSNTGELVF. The genes are TRBV7-8 and TRBJ2-2; D possibly corresponds to TRBD2 (5 bases). Germline V CDR1 and CDR2: SGHVS, FQNEAQ. This CDR3 comprises 16 residues.

Ten or more counts support this clonotype. The V call is TRBV6-6, the J call TRBJ2-5; a weak D match, TRBD1 (5 bases). The ends were cut back, 7 bases at V and 4 bases at J, with 16 bases in the middle. The CDR3 runs 14 residues. Looked up from germline, CDR1 is MNHNY and CDR2 is SVGAGI (reference sequence). CDR3 nucleotides: TGTGCCAGCAAAAAAGGGGCGGTTCGAGAGACCCAGTACTTC. This codes for CASKKGAVRETQYF.

A word on this clonotype: The junction differs from germline at one of its ends, possibly a read error. V and J are TRBV29-1 and TRBJ2-7, with 9 bases matching TRBD2. Germline-derived CDR1 and CDR2 are SQVTM and ANQGSEA. The CDR3 loop spans 14 amino acids. The CDR3 nucleotides are TGCAGCGCTTGGAATAGCGGGAGCTCCTACGAGCGGTACTTC. The encoded protein is CSAWNSGSSYERYF.

Note on this clonotype: The junction shows a germline mismatch at one end, possibly a read error. V is TRBV12-3 or TRBV12-4 and J is TRBJ2-2; 13 bases line up with TRBD2. The CDR3 is made up of 17 amino acids. CDR3 sequence: CTSSLCTSGRGHGELFF. DNA for the CDR3: TGTACCAGCAGTTTATGCACTAGCGGGAGGGGTCACGGGGAGCTGTTTTTT.

This clonotype has only one observation. This may be a read error, as it is one base from a much larger clone. The chain uses TRBV28 and TRBJ2-1; 11 bases are a match to TRBD1. Germline V gene lookup returns CDR1 MDHEN and CDR2 SYDVKM. CDR3 size: 14 residues. The ends lost 3 bases at V and 9 bases at J; junction bases unmatched: 4. The CDR3 DNA sequence: TGTGCCAGCAGTTTGGGACAGGGGGTGAGTGAGCAGTTCTTC. Protein sequence: CASSLGQGVSEQFF.

The J gene is TRBJ2-1, the V gene TRBV6-5; the D gene is possibly TRBD2 (6 bases). Germline CDR1 reads MNHEY; CDR2 reads SVGAGI. V gave up 2 bases and J gave up 5 bases, with 16 bases separating them. The CDR3 length is 16 residues. The CDR3 region has the DNA TGTGCCAGCAGTTACATGAGGGCCGGGAGTGACAATGAGCAGTTCTTC. This translates into CASSYMRAGSDNEQFF.

Points on this clonotype: Given a much more abundant clone one base away, this may be a read error. V gene TRBV5-4 combines with J gene TRBJ2-1; 7 nucleotides match TRBD2. CDR1 is SGHNT, CDR2 YYREEE, per germline (reference sequence). The CDR3 is 16 residues long. Trimming removed 4 bases from V and 3 bases from J; junction bases left unmatched: 10. For the CDR3, the DNA is TGTGCCAGCAGCCTCGTGGGCGGGAGCTACTACAATGAGCAGTTCTTC. Its protein is CASSLVGGSYYNEQFF.